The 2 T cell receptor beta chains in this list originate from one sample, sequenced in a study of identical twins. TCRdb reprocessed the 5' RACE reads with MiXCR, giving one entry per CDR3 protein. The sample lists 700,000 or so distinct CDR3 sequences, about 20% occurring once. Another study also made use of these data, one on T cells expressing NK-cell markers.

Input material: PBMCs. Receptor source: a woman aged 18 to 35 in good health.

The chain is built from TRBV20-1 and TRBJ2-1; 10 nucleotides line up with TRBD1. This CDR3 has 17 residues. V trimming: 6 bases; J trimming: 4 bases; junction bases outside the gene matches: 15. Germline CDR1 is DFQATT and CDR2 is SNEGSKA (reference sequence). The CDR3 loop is CSALRGQGTRSYNEQFF. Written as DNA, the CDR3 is TGCAGTGCACTGAGGGGACAGGGGACTCGAAGTTACAATGAGCAGTTCTTC.

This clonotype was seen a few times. In nucleotides, the CDR3 is TGTGCCAGCAGTGAATCGGCGGCAGGGAGATACTCACCCCTCCACTTT. This encodes CASSESAAGRYSPLHF. The V gene is TRBV25-1, the J gene TRBJ1-6; TRBD1 might be the D (5 bases). CDR1 and CDR2 from the germline V gene are MGHDK and SYGVNS. Between the trimmed V and J ends, which lost 1 base and 10 bases, there was a span of 17 bases. The CDR3 contains 16 residues.